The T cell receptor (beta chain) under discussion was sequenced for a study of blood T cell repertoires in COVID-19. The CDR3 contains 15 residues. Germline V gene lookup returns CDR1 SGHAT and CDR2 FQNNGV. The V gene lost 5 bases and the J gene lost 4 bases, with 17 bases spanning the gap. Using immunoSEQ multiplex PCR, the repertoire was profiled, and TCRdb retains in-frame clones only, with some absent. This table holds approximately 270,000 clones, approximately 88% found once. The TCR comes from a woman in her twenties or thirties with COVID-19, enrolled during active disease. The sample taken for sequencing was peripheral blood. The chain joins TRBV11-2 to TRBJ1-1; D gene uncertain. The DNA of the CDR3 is TGTGCCAGCAGCCCCCCCTACCCCCGGGTCACTGAAGCTTTCTTT. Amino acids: CASSPPYPRVTEAFF.